A selection of T cell receptor beta chains follows, all from one sample in a study of post-analysis software for immune sequencing data. One entry per CDR3 protein results from TCRdb running MiXCR on the PCR reads. The sample carries over 300,000 distinct CDR3 sequences, less than 40% recorded once. Specimen: blood. These receptors were collected from a girl between 10 and 17 years old with multiple sclerosis. The CDR3 runs from the conserved cysteine through the conserved F or W.

v_call cdr3_aa
TRBV20-1 CSARDKGGVSDTQYF
TRBV20-1 CSARSGLRGETQYF
TRBV7-9 CASSSIVPRGGLNTDTQYF
TRBV25-1 CARGGDRCTDTQYF
TRBV7-9 CASSLFRDRGVGYTF
TRBV7-3 CASSLIKTGEGTDTQYF
TRBV28 CAGSSDTYSNQPQHF
TRBV7-2 CASSPAFSGANVLTF
TRBV6-6 CASAPGLGYEQYF
TRBV7-3 CASSLNGGALRISGANVLTF
TRBV6-5 CASSYSYFGNTEAFF
TRBV20-1 CSARVRSEAFF
TRBV12-3/TRBV12-4 CASSPTGGHHYGYTF
TRBV10-3 CAISEQRGTQETQYF
TRBV14 CASSQDSAIRQQDTQYF
TRBV4-2 CASSQEAEAEQYF
TRBV7-9 CASSLVAGGDTNEQFF
TRBV13 CASSSGQPAGGYTF
TRBV29-1 CSIVGGSHNEQFF
TRBV4-1 CASSPGGQSYYGYTF
TRBV12-3/TRBV12-4 CARSPDTQYF
TRBV5-1 CASTLTAGATDTQYF
TRBV4-3 CASSQDLALVTDTQYF
TRBV12-3/TRBV12-4 CASLSREAFF
TRBV12-3/TRBV12-4 CASSLVPLEFYCNQPQHF
TRBV4-1 CASSDSLRDREGNTIYF
TRBV5-1 CASSVGTGLNQPQHF
TRBV6-2/TRBV6-3 CASSYPRDARIEQYF
TRBV4-2 CASSQGPRETQYF